The subject of this entry is one TCR beta chain. Its target is unknown. This record comes from a study of T cell responses to AZD1222 COVID-19 vaccine. TCRdb keeps only in-frame clones here, not all; method: immunoSEQ multiplex PCR. The sample gives about 94,000 clones, around 89% of which show up once; about 12% is in the top ten. General observations from the study: There were mostly white British donors and more females than males, and clonal diversity was possibly underestimated. Vaccine-associated CD4 TCRs spanned spike, dominant at 160-218 and 743-854. Increases in Spike-specific TCR breadth and depth were seen after two AZD1222 doses.

CDR3 length: 16 residues. Trimming stripped 1 base from V and 2 bases from J, with 15 bases between. From germline, CDR1 is SNHLY and CDR2 FYNNEI. Here the sequenced sample was peripheral blood, taken 28 days after the second AZD1222 dose. The J gene is TRBJ2-7, the V gene TRBV2; tentatively, D is TRBD2 (5 bases). The sequence derives from an adult who received the AZD1222 COVID-19 vaccine. Here the CDR3 reads CASSEVGAEFPYEQYF. CDR3 nucleotides: TGTGCCAGCAGTGAAGTCGGAGCGGAGTTTCCCTACGAGCAGTACTTC.